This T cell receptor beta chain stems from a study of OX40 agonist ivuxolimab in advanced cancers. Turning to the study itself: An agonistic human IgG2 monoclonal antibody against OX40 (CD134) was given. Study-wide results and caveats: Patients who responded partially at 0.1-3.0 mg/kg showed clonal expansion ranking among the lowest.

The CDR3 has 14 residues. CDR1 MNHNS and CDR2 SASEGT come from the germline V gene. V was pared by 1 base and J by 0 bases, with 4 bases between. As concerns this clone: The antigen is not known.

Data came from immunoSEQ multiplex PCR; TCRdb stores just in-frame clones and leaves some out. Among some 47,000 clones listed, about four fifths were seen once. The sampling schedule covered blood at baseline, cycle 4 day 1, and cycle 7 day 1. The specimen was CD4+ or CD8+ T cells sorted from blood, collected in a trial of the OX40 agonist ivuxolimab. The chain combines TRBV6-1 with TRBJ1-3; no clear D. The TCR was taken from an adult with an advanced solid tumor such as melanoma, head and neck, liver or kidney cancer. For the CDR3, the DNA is TGTGCCAGCAGTGAAGTGGACTCTGGAAACACCATATATTTT. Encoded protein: CASSEVDSGNTIYF.